Presented here are 17 T cell receptor beta chains from one specimen sequenced in a study of CD8 T cells in ankylosing spondylitis. Whole-study findings and limits: Blood of patients with ankylosing spondylitis appeared to be characterized by a TCR beta motif of eight highly homologous variants.

These receptors have no known antigen. TCRdb fed the 5' RACE reads into MiXCR, producing one record per CDR3 protein. Here the sample spans over 600,000 distinct CDR3 sequences, under 20% being singletons. The sample comprised blood, either unsorted or a sorted T cell fraction (not recorded which). These receptors were collected from a male donor with ankylosing spondylitis.

This clonotype was found a few times. This sequence joins TRBV4-3 and TRBJ2-1; 10 nucleotides agree with TRBD2. The germline gives CDR1 LGHNA, CDR2 YSLEER. Losses at the gene ends were 3 bases for V and 3 bases for J; bases not matched to a gene: 11. The CDR3 is 18 amino acids. The DNA of the CDR3 is TGCGCCAGCAGCCAGAGATCTAGCGGGAGATACAGCTACAATGAGCAGTTCTTC. Translation: CASSQRSSGRYSYNEQFF.

This chain uses TRBV20-1 with TRBJ2-3; weak D call: TRBD2 (5 bases). The CDR3 extends over 16 amino acids. V dropped 0 bases and J dropped 4 bases, with 17 bases sitting between them. Germline V gene lookup returns CDR1 DFQATT and CDR2 SNEGSKA (reference sequence). CDR3 DNA sequence: TGCAGTGCTAGAGATCTTAGTCTTCTTAGCGCAGATACGCAGTATTTT. Translated: CSARDLSLLSADTQYF.

This clonotype was detected only a few times. The J gene is TRBJ2-7, the V gene TRBV7-8; possibly TRBD1 for D (6 bases). The CDR3 totals 17 residues. Germline V gene data show CDR1 as SGHVS and CDR2 as FQNEAQ. Trimming took 5 bases from V and 0 from J, leaving 20 bases between them. CDR3 DNA sequence: TGTGCCAGCAGCCAGGAAGGGGGACGGCTAAGCTCCTACGAGCAGTACTTC. This translates into CASSQEGGRLSSYEQYF.

The chain joins TRBV30 to TRBJ2-5; 8 positions match TRBD2. CDR3 length: 14 residues. V dropped 2 bases and J dropped 4; count of bases not matched to a gene: 6. Germline values: CDR1 GTSNPN, CDR2 SVGIG (reference sequence). The CDR3 sequence is CAWSSGRGLETQYF. DNA for the CDR3: TGTGCCTGGAGTAGCGGGAGAGGATTAGAGACCCAGTACTTC.

This clonotype was seen more than once but under ten times. The chain links TRBV7-9 to TRBJ2-1; TRBD2 matches 8 bases. Germline V lookup: CDR1 SEHNR, CDR2 FQNEAQ (reference sequence). V trimming: 4 bases; J trimming: 6 bases; junction bases outside the gene matches: 8. This CDR3 is 15 amino acids long. The CDR3 DNA is TGTGCCAGCAGCTCCATCGGGGGGGACTTCAATGAGCAGTTCTTC. Translation: CASSSIGGDFNEQFF.

The J gene is TRBJ1-1, the V gene TRBV10-3; no clear D. V lost 3 bases, J lost 0 bases, and 5 bases lay in between. Germline V lookup: CDR1 ENHRY, CDR2 SYGVKD. The CDR3 totals 13 residues. The CDR3 nucleotides read TGTGCCATCAGTGACAGCCTGAACACTGAAGCTTTCTTT. Its protein is CAISDSLNTEAFF.

This clonotype was recorded many times. This chain joins TRBV4-3 and TRBJ2-7, with D uncertain. The germline CDR1 and CDR2 sequences are LGHNA and YSLEER. The CDR3 sequence is 15 residues long. V dropped 0 bases and J dropped 6 bases, with 15 bases sitting between them. The CDR3 nucleotides read TGCGCCAGCAGCCAAGACCGTTGGGAAGGAAGCGAGCAGTACTTC. The encoded protein is CASSQDRWEGSEQYF.

This clonotype was seen ten or more times. V and J are TRBV29-1 and TRBJ1-2; D uncertain. Trimming stripped 4 bases from V and 6 bases from J, with 3 bases between. Per germline, CDR1 SQVTM and CDR2 ANQGSEA. The CDR3 totals 9 residues. CDR3 residues: CSVVDGYTF. DNA for the CDR3: TGCAGCGTTGTGGATGGCTACACCTTC.

This clonotype has a handful of counts. The chain employs TRBV29-1 and TRBJ2-7, with 9 bases fitting TRBD1. Germline V gene data show CDR1 as SQVTM and CDR2 as ANQGSEA. This CDR3 has 13 amino acids. J was trimmed by 6 bases and V by 6 bases; bases with no gene match: 9. Here the CDR3 DNA reads TGCAGCGTCCCGGGACAGGGATCAGGCGAGCAGTACTTC. This gives the protein CSVPGQGSGEQYF.

The rearrangement uses TRBV5-1 and TRBJ1-1; 7 positions agree with TRBD1. The CDR3 extends over 16 amino acids. Germline lookup yields CDR1 SGHRS and CDR2 YFSETQ. The trim removed 0 bases at V and 4 bases at J, leaving 9 bases unmatched. The CDR3 DNA follows: TGCGCCAGCAGCTTGGGCGAAACAGGGGCCCCCACTGAAGCTTTCTTT. It translates to CASSLGETGAPTEAFF. The complete variable domain, with remaining parts taken from reference TRBV5-1 and TRBJ1-1, reads KAGVTQTPRYLIKTRGQQVTLSCSPISGHRSVSWYQQTPGQGLQFLFEYFSETQRNKGNFPGRFSGRQFSNSRSEMNVSTLELGDSALYLCASSLGETGAPTEAFFGQGTRLTVV.

V and J are TRBV19 and TRBJ2-3, with a tentative D call TRBD1 (5 bases). V gave up 6 bases and J gave up 6 bases, with 13 bases separating them. The CDR3 extends over 13 amino acids. CDR1 LNHDA and CDR2 SQIVND come from the germline V gene (reference sequence). In DNA form, the CDR3 reads TGTGCCAGTAGCACCGCGACAGCCGATACGCAGTATTTT. Translated, it gives CASSTATADTQYF.

The chain carries TRBV6-2 or TRBV6-3 and TRBJ1-5, with D perhaps TRBD1 (5 bases). This CDR3 contains 15 residues. Germline CDR1 MNHEY, CDR2 SVGEGT. V lost 0 bases and J 3 bases, leaving 9 bases between the germline ends. The CDR3: CASSYSGRTNQPQHF. For the CDR3, the DNA is TGTGCCAGCAGTTACTCGGGACGGACCAATCAGCCCCAGCATTTT.

The V and J genes are TRBV6-1 and TRBJ1-1, with 9 bases identical to TRBD1. This CDR3 region has 16 residues. Trimming removed 4 bases from V and 5 bases from J; junction bases left unmatched: 11. Per germline, CDR1 MNHNS and CDR2 SASEGT. The CDR3 nucleotides are TGTGCCAGCAGTGGAGGGGAAAACAGGGGGCGAACTGAAGCTTTCTTT. It yields the protein CASSGGENRGRTEAFF.

Points on this clonotype: One end of the junction fails to match germline, which may point to a read error. The chain uses TRBV20-1 and TRBJ2-5; no firm D call. In germline, CDR1 is DFQATT, CDR2 SNEGSKA (reference sequence). This CDR3 contains 13 residues. The CDR3 here is CSARGGKKETQYF. CDR3 nucleotides: TGCAGTGCCAGAGGTGGCAAGAAAGAGACCCAGTACTTC.

The V gene is TRBV12-3 or TRBV12-4, the J gene TRBJ1-5; 7 bases map to TRBD1. The CDR3 is 15 amino acids. The J segment lost 6 bases and the V segment lost 3 bases, leaving 8 bases of the junction unmatched. DNA of the CDR3: TGTGCCAGCAGTTTCGGTGACAGGGTCACTCAGCCCCAGCATTTT. Translating gives CASSFGDRVTQPQHF.

The chain recombines TRBV11-1 with TRBJ2-1, with D perhaps matching TRBD1 or TRBD2 (5 bases each). The germline gives CDR1 SGHAT, CDR2 FQDESV (reference sequence). V was pared by 5 bases and J by 0 bases, with 20 bases between. CDR3 length equals 18 residues. CDR3 amino acids: CASSHTRDPRGSYNEQFF. The DNA for the CDR3 is TGTGCCAGCAGCCACACCAGGGACCCTAGAGGCTCCTACAATGAGCAGTTCTTC.

The V gene is TRBV28, the J gene TRBJ2-7; TRBD2 aligns across 11 bases. V gave up 5 bases and J gave up 2 bases; unmatched junction bases: 14. The CDR3 loop spans 18 amino acids. Germline CDR1 is MDHEN and CDR2 is SYDVKM. CDR3 residues: CASSPTGLLAGGPYEQYF. The CDR3 bases are TGTGCCAGCAGTCCGACGGGGTTGCTAGCGGGAGGCCCCTACGAGCAGTACTTC.